The sequence of this T cell receptor (beta chain) was determined in a study of chemoradiotherapy in HPV16-positive cancers. Assay used: immunoSEQ multiplex PCR; TCRdb lists only in-frame clones, some missing. The repertoire holds 3,500 to 5,000 clones, with approximately 82% as singletons. V was pared by 8 bases and J by 6 bases, with 10 bases between. CDR1 is MNHNS, CDR2 SASEGT, per germline. The CDR3 loop spans 11 amino acids. This rearrangement joins TRBV6-1 to TRBJ1-2, with D unclear. This receptor was identified in a human donor with HPV-associated anogenital cancer. The specimen was obtained from a patient who underwent chemoradiotherapy. CDR3 protein: CASDNRNGYTF. In nucleotides, the CDR3 is TGTGCCAGCGATAACAGAAATGGCTACACCTTC.